What follows are 20 T cell receptor beta chains derived from one specimen sequenced in a study of blood T cell repertoires in COVID-19. Assay used: immunoSEQ multiplex PCR; TCRdb lists only in-frame clones, some missing. The profile covers 200,000 to 250,000 clones, with approximately 82% appearing a single time and 3.6% taken by the ten largest. The sequenced material came from peripheral blood. The source is a woman at least 80 years old with acute or convalescent COVID-19.

As DNA, the CDR3 is TGTGCCAGCAGTCCCAACCGGGTGAACTACAATGAGCAGTTCTTC. Protein sequence: CASSPNRVNYNEQFF. This chain connects TRBV7-2 to TRBJ2-1; no reliable D call. This CDR3 contains 15 residues. Between the trimmed V and J ends, which lost 6 bases and 3 bases, there was a span of 15 bases. In germline, CDR1 is SGHTA, CDR2 FQGNSA.

V and J are TRBV19 and TRBJ2-2, with 8 bases fitting TRBD2. After removal of 3 bases from V and 7 bases from J, the junction contained 13 bases not matched to a gene. CDR3 length: 17 residues. Germline V gives CDR1 LNHDA, CDR2 SQIVND (reference sequence). The CDR3 nucleotides are TGTGCCAGTAGTATTGAACTAGCGGTCTGGACGGGCGGGGAGCTGTTTTTT. Its translation is CASSIELAVWTGGELFF.

This clone was detected once. The V gene is TRBV11-2, the J gene TRBJ2-3; 12 bases line up with TRBD1. V gave up 0 bases and J gave up 6 bases; unmatched junction bases: 10. The CDR3 consists of 18 residues. Looked up from germline, CDR1 is SGHAT and CDR2 is FQNNGV. CDR3 amino acids: CASSLDSVGTGGWDTQYF. CDR3 coding DNA: TGTGCCAGCAGCTTAGATTCTGTCGGGACAGGGGGCTGGGATACGCAGTATTTT.

The genes are TRBV27 and TRBJ2-1, with 10 nucleotides matching TRBD1. Trimming removed 5 bases from V and 7 bases from J; junction bases left unmatched: 5. CDR1 is MNHEY, CDR2 SMNVEV, per germline (reference sequence). The CDR3 totals 14 residues. For the CDR3, the DNA is TGTGCCAGCAGTCTCCGACAGGGGGCAAATGAGCAGTTCTTC. Its translation: CASSLRQGANEQFF.

V is TRBV7-9 and J is TRBJ2-2, with D possibly matching TRBD2 (7 bases). The CDR3 spans 15 residues. Germline V CDR1 and CDR2: SEHNR, FQNEAQ (reference sequence). With 5 bases removed from V and 3 bases from J, the gap between germline ends came to 13 bases. CDR3 DNA sequence: TGTGCCAGCAGCCCCCGGGGGGCCGACACCGGGGAGCTGTTTTTT. Protein sequence: CASSPRGADTGELFF.

V and J are TRBV3-1 (or the pseudogene TRBV3-2) and TRBJ2-7; tentative D call: TRBD2 (7 bases). Germline-derived CDR1 and CDR2 are LGHDT and YNNKEL (reference sequence). Between the trimmed V and J ends, which lost 4 bases and 5 bases, there was a span of 21 bases. CDR3 length: 16 residues. The CDR3 DNA reads TGTGCCAGCAGCCCCCTAGTAGGGGGGGGGCTGAACGAGCAGTACTTC. Amino acid sequence: CASSPLVGGGLNEQYF.

The chain links TRBV30 to TRBJ1-1; TRBD1 is a possible D gene (5 bases). V was cut by 4 bases and J by 4 bases, with 10 bases left in between. From germline, CDR1 is GTSNPN and CDR2 SVGIG (reference sequence). The CDR3 has 12 amino acids. The CDR3 coding sequence is TGTGCCTGGAATCCGGGGGGCACTGAAGCTTTCTTT. Translated: CAWNPGGTEAFF.

V usage is TRBV10-3 and J usage is TRBJ1-4; D is possibly TRBD1 (6 bases). This CDR3 region has 17 residues. Germline V gives CDR1 ENHRY, CDR2 SYGVKD. V lost 0 bases and J lost 8, with 19 bases in between. The CDR3 bases are TGTGCCATCAGTGAGTCGAGAGGTGGACAGAGCCCGGAAAAACTGTTTTTT. Protein product: CAISESRGGQSPEKLFF.

This chain links TRBV19 with TRBJ1-2; D is unclear. V dropped 0 bases and J dropped 2 bases, with 7 bases sitting between them. Germline CDR1 is LNHDA and CDR2 is SQIVND (reference sequence). The CDR3 covers 14 residues. The CDR3 DNA sequence: TGTGCCAGTAGTATAGAGGGCAGGAACTATGGCTACACCTTC. It encodes CASSIEGRNYGYTF.

The chain joins TRBV4-1 to TRBJ2-2; D perhaps matches TRBD2 (6 bases). The V gene lost 0 bases and the J gene lost 7 bases, with 15 bases spanning the gap. CDR3 length equals 16 residues. Germline values: CDR1 MGHRA, CDR2 YSYEKL. CDR3 in amino acids: CASSQDWGVGGGELFF. The CDR3 DNA reads TGCGCCAGCAGCCAAGATTGGGGGGTCGGTGGCGGGGAGCTGTTTTTT.

V is TRBV30 and J is TRBJ2-3, with D hard to call. Germline V gene sequence: CDR1 GTSNPN, CDR2 SVGIG (reference sequence). The CDR3 has 11 residues. The V end was cut by 5 bases, the J end by 6 bases, with 9 bases between. CDR3 in amino acids: CAWGSGDTQYF. For the CDR3, the DNA is TGTGCCTGGGGATCCGGGGATACGCAGTATTTT.

The chain uses TRBV4-1 and TRBJ2-1; D not resolved. The ends were cut back, 3 bases at V and 6 bases at J, with 9 bases in the middle. CDR1 and CDR2 from the germline V gene are MGHRA and YSYEKL. The CDR3 runs to 13 residues. CDR3 amino acids: CASSHREFNEQFF. CDR3 coding DNA: TGCGCCAGCAGCCATCGCGAATTCAATGAGCAGTTCTTC.

The chain recombines TRBV19 with TRBJ1-2; 9 nucleotides align to TRBD1. Germline lookup yields CDR1 LNHDA and CDR2 SQIVND (reference sequence). The V and J ends lost 6 bases and 6 bases, in that order; junction bases with no gene match: 8. The CDR3 has 14 residues. The chain's CDR3 is CASSPGTGLDGYTF. The CDR3 bases are TGTGCCAGTAGCCCAGGGACAGGGCTCGATGGCTACACCTTC.

Only one count was recorded for this clone. This rearrangement joins TRBV4-1 to TRBJ2-1; TRBD2 agrees at 11 bases. V was clipped by 0 bases and J by 10 bases; unmatched bases: 5. Germline CDR1 and CDR2: MGHRA and YSYEKL. The CDR3 spans 15 residues. The CDR3 loop is CASSQDRLAGGEQFF. The CDR3 bases are TGCGCCAGCAGCCAAGATAGGCTAGCGGGGGGCGAGCAGTTCTTC.

This chain connects TRBV2 to TRBJ1-1; TRBD1 is a possible D gene (6 bases). Germline-derived CDR1 and CDR2 are SNHLY and FYNNEI. V was shortened by 6 bases and J by 7 bases, with 30 bases between the two germline ends. The CDR3 spans 18 residues. Here the CDR3 DNA reads TGTGCCAGCAGGCCGTTTGTGGGGGCCACCTCGGGTGTTATTGAAGCTTTCTTT. Translation gives CASRPFVGATSGVIEAFF.

The chain recombines TRBV9 with TRBJ1-1; TRBD1 might be the D (5 bases). There are 15 residues in the CDR3. Germline lookup yields CDR1 SGDLS and CDR2 YYNGEE. V was clipped by 0 bases and J by 5 bases, with 14 bases between them. The CDR3 sequence is CASSVGPGGVTEAFF. The CDR3 DNA reads TGTGCCAGCAGCGTAGGCCCCGGGGGGGTGACTGAAGCTTTCTTT.

The chain is built from TRBV5-1 and TRBJ2-7; tentative D call: TRBD1 (6 bases). V lost 4 bases and J 2 bases, leaving 13 bases between the germline ends. Germline lookup yields CDR1 SGHRS and CDR2 YFSETQ. This CDR3 contains 14 residues. The CDR3 DNA sequence: TGCGCCAGCAGCCGTGAGACAGGAGCCTACGAGCAGTACTTC. This gives the protein CASSRETGAYEQYF.

The genes are TRBV9 and TRBJ2-7, with 7 bases that match TRBD1. The CDR3 has 14 amino acids. Germline CDR1 SGDLS, CDR2 YYNGEE. The V gene end was trimmed by 4 bases and the J gene end by 6 bases; junction bases not matched to a gene: 10. This chain's CDR3 is CASSPRQGTREQYF. The DNA for the CDR3 is TGTGCCAGCAGCCCTCGACAGGGAACTCGCGAGCAGTACTTC.

The rearrangement uses TRBV12-3 or TRBV12-4 and TRBJ1-1; no firm D call. V lost 2 bases, J lost 7 bases, and 11 bases lay in between. The CDR3 totals 13 residues. CDR3 amino acids: CASSLSGRSEAFF. The DNA of the CDR3 is TGTGCCAGCAGTTTATCGGGAAGAAGTGAAGCTTTCTTT.

This rearrangement joins TRBV28 to TRBJ1-1; D gene uncertain. The CDR3 has 14 residues. Looked up from germline, CDR1 is MDHEN and CDR2 is SYDVKM. V dropped 8 bases and J dropped 6 bases, with 19 bases sitting between them. CDR3 residues: CASPPRAGSPEAFF. Written as DNA, the CDR3 is TGTGCCAGCCCCCCTCGTGCGGGGAGCCCTGAAGCTTTCTTT.